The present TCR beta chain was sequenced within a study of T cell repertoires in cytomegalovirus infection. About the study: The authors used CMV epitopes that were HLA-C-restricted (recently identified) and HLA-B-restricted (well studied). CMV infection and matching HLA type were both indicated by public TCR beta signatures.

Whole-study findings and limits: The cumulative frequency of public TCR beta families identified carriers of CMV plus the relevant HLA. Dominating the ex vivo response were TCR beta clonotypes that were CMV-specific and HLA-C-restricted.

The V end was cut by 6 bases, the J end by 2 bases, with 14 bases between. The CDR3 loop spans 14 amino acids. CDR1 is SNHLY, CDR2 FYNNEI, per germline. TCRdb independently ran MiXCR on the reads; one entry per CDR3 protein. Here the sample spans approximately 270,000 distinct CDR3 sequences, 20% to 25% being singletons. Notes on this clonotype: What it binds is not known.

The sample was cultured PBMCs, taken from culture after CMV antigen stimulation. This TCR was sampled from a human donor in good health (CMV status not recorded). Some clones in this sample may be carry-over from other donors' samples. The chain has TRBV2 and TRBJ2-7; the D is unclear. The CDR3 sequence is CASSLGLHPYEQYF. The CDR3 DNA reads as TGTGCCAGCAGCCTAGGTCTCCACCCCTACGAGCAGTACTTC.